The 29 T cell receptor beta chains in this list originate from one sample, sequenced in a study of shared clonotypes between healthy human individuals. Sequencing used immunoSEQ multiplex PCR; TCRdb keeps in-frame clones, though not all of them. The sample carries 230,000 or so clones, under 80% recorded once. The sample was memory CD4+ T cells sorted from blood. Subset noted: CD45RA-negative fraction. These receptors were collected from a man aged 25-40 years in good health.

The chain uses TRBV29-1 and TRBJ1-2; a weak D match, TRBD1 (6 bases). V lost 3 bases, J lost 5 bases, and 16 bases lay in between. The germline V gene has CDR1 SQVTM and CDR2 ANQGSEA. The CDR3 consists of 14 residues. The CDR3 bases are TGCAGCGTTGAGGTCATGGGGGCAGGATATGGCTACACCTTC. Translation gives CSVEVMGAGYGYTF. The full variable domain, its missing parts supplied by reference TRBV29-1 and TRBJ1-2, is SAVISQKPSRDICQRGTSLTIQCQVDSQVTMMFWYRQQPGQSLTLIATANQGSEATYESGFVIDKFPISRPNLTFSTLTVSNMSPEDSSIYLCSVEVMGAGYGYTFGSGTRLTVV.

CDR3 amino acids: CASSSGVGNTEAFF. The DNA of the CDR3 is TGCGCCAGCAGCTCGGGGGTGGGGAACACTGAAGCTTTCTTT. This sequence joins TRBV5-1 and TRBJ1-1; maybe TRBD1 (5 bases). CDR1 and CDR2 (germline): SGHRS, YFSETQ. The V end lost 3 bases, the J end lost 1 base, and 10 bases lay between the germline ends. This CDR3 spans 14 amino acids.

This sequence joins TRBV18 and TRBJ2-3; 8 bases map to TRBD2. J was trimmed by 3 bases and V by 3 bases; bases with no gene match: 8. The germline V gene has CDR1 KGHSH and CDR2 LQKENI. The CDR3 contains 16 residues. The CDR3 region has the DNA TGTGCCAGCTCACCTTCTTCTGCGGGAGGAACAGATACGCAGTATTTT. It encodes CASSPSSAGGTDTQYF.

The chain couples TRBV4-1 to TRBJ2-2; the match to TRBD2 covers 11 bases. CDR3 size: 20 residues. Germline V CDR1 and CDR2: MGHRA, YSYEKL. J was trimmed by 0 bases and V by 4 bases; bases with no gene match: 13. The CDR3 nucleotides read TGCGCCAGCAGCCCGATCGGGCTAGCGGGAGGCCAGGCGAACACCGGGGAGCTGTTTTTT. It translates to CASSPIGLAGGQANTGELFF.

The V gene is TRBV4-3, the J gene TRBJ2-5, with D possibly matching TRBD2 (5 bases). CDR1 and CDR2 (germline): LGHNA, YSLEER. The CDR3 contains 17 residues. Trimming removed 1 base at V and 0 bases at J, with 15 bases between. The CDR3 sequence: CASSQVGPGINQETQYF. For the CDR3, the DNA is TGCGCCAGCAGCCAAGTGGGTCCCGGGATCAACCAAGAGACCCAGTACTTC.

This clone was counted once. The rearrangement links TRBV11-3 to TRBJ2-1; D perhaps matches TRBD1 (5 bases). Germline assignment: CDR1 SGHNT and CDR2 YENEEA. V dropped 1 base and J dropped 6 bases, with 7 bases sitting between them. The CDR3 has 13 residues. The CDR3 DNA is TGTGCCAGCAGCTTAGGGACAATCAATGAGCAGTTCTTC. Its protein is CASSLGTINEQFF.

The V and J genes are TRBV14 and TRBJ1-2, with 12 bases fitting TRBD1. The V and J ends lost 4 bases and 3 bases, in that order; junction bases with no gene match: 9. The CDR3 sequence is 17 residues long. Germline V lookup: CDR1 SGHDN, CDR2 FVKESK. CDR3 amino acids: CASSLRDRGRRDYGYTF. The CDR3 DNA reads as TGTGCCAGCAGCCTCCGGGACAGGGGGCGTCGGGACTATGGCTACACCTTC.

The gene calls are TRBV6-1 and TRBJ1-1; D call uncertain. V gave up 4 bases and J gave up 1 base, with 7 bases separating them. Per the germline V gene, CDR1 is MNHNS and CDR2 is SASEGT. There are 13 residues in the CDR3. Written as DNA, the CDR3 is TGTGCCAGCAGTGGGATACAGAACACTGAAGCTTTCTTT. Amino acids: CASSGIQNTEAFF.

This clone was counted between two and nine times. The CDR3 DNA sequence: TGTGCCAGCAGCCGGATTCTTGCGGGAGACGGCACCGGGGAGCTGTTTTTT. This sequence encodes CASSRILAGDGTGELFF. This chain connects TRBV7-9 to TRBJ2-2; TRBD2 aligns across 7 bases. The CDR3 is 17 amino acids. V lost 5 bases, J lost 4 bases, and 13 bases stayed unmatched. Germline V gives CDR1 SEHNR, CDR2 FQNEAQ (reference sequence).

The J gene is TRBJ2-1, the V gene TRBV7-3, with a tentative D call TRBD2 (5 bases). This CDR3 contains 16 residues. Germline lookup yields CDR1 SGHTA and CDR2 FQGTGA. V was cut by 3 bases and J by 9 bases, with 21 bases left in between. CDR3 DNA: TGTGCCAGCAGCTTCTCGGCGATAGGAAACGCGGGTGAGCAGTTCTTC. Translation: CASSFSAIGNAGEQFF.

This rearrangement joins TRBV9 to TRBJ2-7; TRBD1 aligns across 8 bases. V lost 0 bases and J lost 5; bases outside the gene matches: 19. Germline CDR1 is SGDLS and CDR2 is YYNGEE. The CDR3 is 19 residues long. The chain's CDR3 is CASSVVLGALPGQVDEQYF. The CDR3 DNA is TGTGCCAGCAGCGTAGTACTTGGGGCCCTCCCGGGACAGGTTGACGAGCAGTACTTC.

The V gene is TRBV2, the J gene TRBJ2-3; the D gene is possibly TRBD2 (5 bases). V was pared by 6 bases and J by 5 bases, with 18 bases between. The CDR3 length is 15 residues. Germline V gene lookup returns CDR1 SNHLY and CDR2 FYNNEI. CDR3 region: CASRSGNAELDTQYF. The DNA for the CDR3 is TGTGCCAGCAGGTCCGGGAACGCGGAATTAGATACGCAGTATTTT. Filled out from reference TRBV2 and TRBJ2-3, the complete variable domain reads EPEVTQTPSHQVTQMGQEVILRCVPISNHLYFYWYRQILGQKVEFLVSFYNNEISEKSEIFDDQFSVERPDGSNFTLKIRSTKLEDSAMYFCASRSGNAELDTQYFGPGTRLTVL.

The rearrangement links TRBV7-8 to TRBJ2-3, with D possibly being TRBD2 (6 bases). Germline V gene sequence: CDR1 SGHVS, CDR2 FQNEAQ. Trimming shortened V by 5 bases and J by 2 bases, and 11 bases separated the two germline ends. This CDR3 region has 14 residues. The CDR3 here is CASSPKRATDTQYF. In DNA, the CDR3 is TGTGCCAGCAGCCCAAAGCGGGCCACAGATACGCAGTATTTT.

This clone was detected a few times. The V and J genes are TRBV7-8 and TRBJ2-5; D may be TRBD2 (6 bases). Trimming took 3 bases from V and 1 from J, leaving 12 bases between them. The V gene's germline CDR1 is SGHVS and CDR2 FQNEAQ. The CDR3 runs 15 residues. DNA of the CDR3: TGTGCCAGCAGCTTTACCCAACTAGCCCAAGAGACCCAGTACTTC. It is translated as CASSFTQLAQETQYF. Full variable domain (outside the CDR3, taken from reference TRBV7-8 and TRBJ2-5): GAGVSQSPRYKVAKRGQDVALRCDPISGHVSLFWYQQALGQGPEFLTYFQNEAQLDKSGLPSDRFFAERPEGSVSTLKIQRTQQEDSAVYLCASSFTQLAQETQYFGPGTRLLVL.

The CDR3 region has the DNA TGTGCCAGTAGCTCGGACGCCGGGGGGCAAGAGACCCAGTACTTC. Amino acids: CASSSDAGGQETQYF. The gene calls are TRBV19 and TRBJ2-5; 7 positions match TRBD2. Trimming cost V 6 bases and J 2 bases; bases outside gene matches: 9. CDR3 length: 15 amino acids. CDR1 LNHDA and CDR2 SQIVND come from the germline V gene (reference sequence).

In this sample, this clone turned up many times. The chain recombines TRBV5-6 with TRBJ2-7; D unclear. The CDR3 length is 14 residues. V was cut by 1 base and J by 5 bases, with 13 bases left in between. In germline, CDR1 is SGHDT, CDR2 YYEEEE. CDR3 region: CASSLRVGWNEQYF. In DNA, the CDR3 is TGTGCCAGCAGCTTGCGTGTAGGGTGGAACGAGCAGTACTTC.

This clone was counted once. The chain is built from TRBV28 and TRBJ1-4; D is uncertain. V gave up 2 bases and J gave up 4 bases, with 8 bases separating them. From germline, CDR1 is MDHEN and CDR2 SYDVKM. The CDR3 spans 14 residues. The CDR3 DNA sequence: TGTGCCAGCAGTTTAAGGGCCTTTAATGAAAAACTGTTTTTT. Residues: CASSLRAFNEKLFF. Based on the CDR3 plus reference TRBV28 and TRBJ1-4, the full variable domain is DVKVTQSSRYLVKRTGEKVFLECVQDMDHENMFWYRQDPGLGLRLIYFSYDVKMKEKGDIPEGYSVSREKKERFSLILESASTNQTSMYLCASSLRAFNEKLFFGSGTQLSVL.

This clone was observed a few times. The chain employs TRBV4-2 and TRBJ2-2; 7 bases are a match to TRBD2. The V gene's germline CDR1 is LGHNA and CDR2 YNFKEQ. CDR3 length: 15 residues. V was pared by 2 bases and J by 1 base, with 1 base of the junction left unmatched. The CDR3 spells CASSQSSGNTGELFF. In DNA form, the CDR3 reads TGTGCCAGCAGCCAATCTAGCGGGAACACCGGGGAGCTGTTTTTT.

CDR3 sequence reads: CASSGNRGGFQFF. The DNA of the CDR3 is TGTGCCAGCAGTGGGAACAGGGGGGGGTTTCAGTTCTTC. The chain combines TRBV27 with TRBJ2-1; D is possibly TRBD1 (8 bases). This CDR3 has 13 residues. Looked up from germline, CDR1 is MNHEY and CDR2 is SMNVEV (reference sequence). Between the trimmed V and J ends, which lost 5 bases and 13 bases, there was a span of 18 bases.

For this clone: Being one base from a much bigger clone, this may be a read error. The chain links TRBV27 to TRBJ2-5; 8 bases agree with TRBD2. The CDR3 is 13 amino acids. Germline V CDR1 and CDR2: MNHEY, SMNVEV (reference sequence). CDR3 region: CASSPRGGEAQYF. CDR3 sequence (DNA): TGTGCCAGCAGTCCCCGGGGGGGAGAGGCCCAGTACTTC.

V gene TRBV11-2 combines with J gene TRBJ2-7; possibly TRBD2 for D (6 bases). CDR3 length equals 16 residues. The V gene lost 8 bases and the J gene lost 0 bases, with 20 bases spanning the gap. Germline CDR1 is SGHAT and CDR2 is FQNNGV. CDR3 loop: CASSDPTSLSSYEQYF. The CDR3, as DNA: TGTGCCAGCTCCGACCCGACTAGTTTGAGCTCCTACGAGCAGTACTTC.

There are a few counts of this clone. This chain connects TRBV6-5 to TRBJ1-1; no firm D call. The germline V and J ends were trimmed by 5 bases and 6 bases, with 13 bases remaining between them. The CDR3 spans 13 residues. CDR1 and CDR2 from the germline V gene are MNHEY and SVGAGI. CDR3 coding DNA: TGTGCCAGCAGTCCACCCGGGCCGTCTGAAGCTTTCTTT. It codes for CASSPPGPSEAFF.

In this sample, this clone turned up once. As DNA, the CDR3 is TGTGCCAGCTCACGTGGGCAGGGTCCGAACACTGAAGCTTTCTTT. Its protein is CASSRGQGPNTEAFF. The gene calls are TRBV18 and TRBJ1-1; maybe TRBD1 (5 bases). Between the trimmed V and J ends, which lost 4 bases and 1 base, there was a span of 13 bases. CDR1 and CDR2 from the germline V gene are KGHSH and LQKENI. This CDR3 has 15 residues.

This chain links TRBV5-1 with TRBJ2-7; the D gene is possibly TRBD1 (6 bases). V lost 7 bases and J lost 2, with 16 bases in between. Germline V gene data show CDR1 as SGHRS and CDR2 as YFSETQ. CDR3 length: 14 residues. CDR3 sequence reads: CASSPTGLTYEQYF. For the CDR3, the DNA is TGCGCCAGCTCCCCCACAGGGTTGACCTACGAGCAGTACTTC.

This chain links TRBV7-6 with TRBJ2-2; the D is unclear. The CDR3 is made up of 13 amino acids. The germline CDR1 and CDR2 sequences are SGHVS and FNYEAQ. The V end was cut by 4 bases, the J end by 8 bases, with 11 bases between. The CDR3 DNA reads TGTGCCAGCAGCTCCATGATCGCGGGGGAGCTGTTTTTT. Protein product: CASSSMIAGELFF.

V usage is TRBV16 and J usage is TRBJ1-5, with TRBD1 identical over 8 bases. CDR1 is KGHSY and CDR2 is FQNENV in the germline V gene. The V gene end was trimmed by 4 bases and the J gene end by 1 base; junction bases not matched to a gene: 6. The CDR3 extends over 16 amino acids. CDR3 region: CASSLSDRGSNQPQHF. In DNA form, the CDR3 reads TGTGCCAGCAGCCTATCCGACAGGGGCAGCAATCAGCCCCAGCATTTT.

V and J are TRBV7-3 and TRBJ2-1; 8 nucleotides line up with TRBD1. The CDR3 is 16 residues long. After removal of 1 base from V and 3 bases from J, the junction contained 5 bases not matched to a gene. Germline-derived CDR1 and CDR2 are SGHTA and FQGTGA. The CDR3 spells CASSLKSQGVYNEQFF. CDR3 DNA sequence: TGTGCCAGCAGCTTAAAATCACAGGGGGTCTACAATGAGCAGTTCTTC.

The chain joins TRBV11-2 to TRBJ2-7; a weak D match, TRBD2 (6 bases). The V gene lost 5 bases and the J gene lost 2 bases, with 13 bases spanning the gap. This CDR3 is built from 14 residues. Germline-derived CDR1 and CDR2 are SGHAT and FQNNGV. The CDR3 bases are TGTGCCAGCAGCCGCGGGGTCGGAACCTACGAGCAGTACTTC. Translating it yields CASSRGVGTYEQYF.

CDR3 amino acids: CAWSVLRTQTTYEQYF. CDR3 in DNA: TGTGCCTGGAGTGTACTACGGACACAGACCACCTACGAGCAGTACTTC. The V gene is TRBV30, the J gene TRBJ2-7, with D possibly matching TRBD1 (5 bases). Germline CDR1 GTSNPN, CDR2 SVGIG (reference sequence). The V gene lost 0 bases and the J gene lost 2 bases, with 17 bases spanning the gap. The CDR3 is 16 amino acids.